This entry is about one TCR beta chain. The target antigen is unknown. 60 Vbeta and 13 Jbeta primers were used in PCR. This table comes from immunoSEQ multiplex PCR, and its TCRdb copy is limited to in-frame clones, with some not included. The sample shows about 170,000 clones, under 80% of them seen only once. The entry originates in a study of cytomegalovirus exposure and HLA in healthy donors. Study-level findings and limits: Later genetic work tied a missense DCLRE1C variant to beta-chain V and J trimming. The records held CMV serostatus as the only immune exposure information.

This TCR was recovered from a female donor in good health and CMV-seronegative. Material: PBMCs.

For the CDR3, the DNA is TGTGCCAGCAGCTTCATAGGGACAGGGCTCACCGGGGAGCTGTTTTTT. Residues: CASSFIGTGLTGELFF. This rearrangement joins TRBV5-4 to TRBJ2-2, with 9 bases fitting TRBD1. The CDR3 totals 16 residues. Trimming took 2 bases from V and 4 from J; bases not matched to a gene: 6. The germline gives CDR1 SGHNT, CDR2 YYREEE (reference sequence).